What follows describes a single T cell receptor (beta chain). TCRdb's table, derived via immunoSEQ multiplex PCR, lists solely in-frame clones and lacks some. The data contain 70,000 to 80,000 clones, under 90% of them singletons. This sample was taken from a study of control samples from healthy donors and cancer patients. The V gene's germline CDR1 is MNHNY and CDR2 SVGAGI (reference sequence). The CDR3 runs to 16 residues. V lost 6 bases, J lost 5 bases, and 10 bases stayed unmatched. The sample was PBMCs. The origin of this receptor is a woman between 45 and 65 years old with colorectal cancer. J is TRBJ1-5 and V is TRBV6-6; 10 bases map to TRBD1. CDR3 in DNA: TGTGCCAGCAGAGCCCGGGACAGGGGTGCGCATCAGCCCCAGCATTTT. Translating it yields CASRARDRGAHQPQHF.